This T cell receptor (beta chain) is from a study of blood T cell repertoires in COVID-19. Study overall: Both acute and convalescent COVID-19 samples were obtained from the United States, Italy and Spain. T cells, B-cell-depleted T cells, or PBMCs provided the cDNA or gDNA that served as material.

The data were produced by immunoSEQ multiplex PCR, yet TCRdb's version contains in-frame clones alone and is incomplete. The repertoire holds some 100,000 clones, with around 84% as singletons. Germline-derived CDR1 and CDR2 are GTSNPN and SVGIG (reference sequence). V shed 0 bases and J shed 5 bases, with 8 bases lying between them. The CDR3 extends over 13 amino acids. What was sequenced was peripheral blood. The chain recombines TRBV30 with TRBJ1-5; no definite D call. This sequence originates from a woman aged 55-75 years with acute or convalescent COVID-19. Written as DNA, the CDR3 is TGTGCCTGGAGTGTCGGCCTAGATCAGCCCCAGCATTTT. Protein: CAWSVGLDQPQHF.